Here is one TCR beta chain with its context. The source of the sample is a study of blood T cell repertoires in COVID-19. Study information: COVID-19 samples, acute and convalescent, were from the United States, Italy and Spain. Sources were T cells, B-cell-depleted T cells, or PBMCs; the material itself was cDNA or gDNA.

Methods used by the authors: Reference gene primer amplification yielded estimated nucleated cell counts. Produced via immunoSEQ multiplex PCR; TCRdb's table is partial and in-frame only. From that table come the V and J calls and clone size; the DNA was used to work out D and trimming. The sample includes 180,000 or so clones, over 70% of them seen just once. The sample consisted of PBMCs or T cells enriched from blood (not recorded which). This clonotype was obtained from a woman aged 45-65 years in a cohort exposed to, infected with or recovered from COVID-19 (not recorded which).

CDR3 loop: CASKGVGYGYTF. The DNA of the CDR3 is TGTGCCAGCAAAGGAGTGGGTTATGGCTACACCTTC. The V and J genes are TRBV2 and TRBJ1-2; D remains ambiguous. The CDR3 sequence is 12 residues long. The germline V gene has CDR1 SNHLY and CDR2 FYNNEI. V lost 7 bases and J lost 5, with 11 bases in between.